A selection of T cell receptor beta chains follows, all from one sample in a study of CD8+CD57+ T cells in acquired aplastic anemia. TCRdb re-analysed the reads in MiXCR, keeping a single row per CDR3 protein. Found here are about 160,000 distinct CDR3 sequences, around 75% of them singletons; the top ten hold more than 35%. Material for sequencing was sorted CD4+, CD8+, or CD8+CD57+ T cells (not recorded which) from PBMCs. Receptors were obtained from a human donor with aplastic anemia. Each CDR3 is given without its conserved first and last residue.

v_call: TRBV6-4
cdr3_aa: ASSDEEGGNNETQY

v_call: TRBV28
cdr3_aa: ASSWLADYEQY

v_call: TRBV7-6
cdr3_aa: ASSQGQGETQY

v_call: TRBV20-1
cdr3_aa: SARTGAAGVDEQY

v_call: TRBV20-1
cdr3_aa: SASIQGPNYGYT

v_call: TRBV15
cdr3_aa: ATSSVAGSGDTGELF

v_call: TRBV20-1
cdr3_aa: SAREALDKLF

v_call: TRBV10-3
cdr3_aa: AISEPGRRNTEAF

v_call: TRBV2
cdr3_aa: ASSESGVGLETQY

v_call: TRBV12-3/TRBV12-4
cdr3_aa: ASSRAGGTYEQY

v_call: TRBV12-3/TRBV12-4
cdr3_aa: ASSRDRSPGNTIY

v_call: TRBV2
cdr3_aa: ASSGEALKAF

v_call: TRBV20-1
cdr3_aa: SAPRDREAF

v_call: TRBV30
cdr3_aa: AWSELSSYNSPLH

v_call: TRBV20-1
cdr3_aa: SARDLEEQY

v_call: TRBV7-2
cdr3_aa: AGTSGTSSSEQY

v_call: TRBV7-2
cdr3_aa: ASSLVEQF

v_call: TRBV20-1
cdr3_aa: SAFGEREGSPLH

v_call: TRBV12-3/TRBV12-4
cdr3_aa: ASSLGLNSNQPQH

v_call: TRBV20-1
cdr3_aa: SARDETGGETQY

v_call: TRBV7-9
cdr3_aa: ASSLVRGGTDTQY

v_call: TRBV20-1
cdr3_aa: SAQIITAQETQY

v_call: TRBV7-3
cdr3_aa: ASTITAGSTYEQY

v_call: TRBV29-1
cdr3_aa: SVESDSGGAQY

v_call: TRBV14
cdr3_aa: ASSQLRAGVDGYT

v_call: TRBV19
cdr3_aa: ASSILDTGELF

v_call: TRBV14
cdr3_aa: ASSQNGRAMVLH

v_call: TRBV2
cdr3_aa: ASSGGQGAYEQY

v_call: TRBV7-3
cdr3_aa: ASSVGTTGELF

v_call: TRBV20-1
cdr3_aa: SGVAGNTIY

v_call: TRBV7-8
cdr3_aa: ASSFKGGVGTEAF

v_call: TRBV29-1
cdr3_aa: SVGTGGNTGELF

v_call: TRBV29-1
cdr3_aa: SVPLANNEQF

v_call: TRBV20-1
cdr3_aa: SARMTAAYEQY

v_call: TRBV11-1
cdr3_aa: ASSLPTGLAITQY

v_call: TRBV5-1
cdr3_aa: ASSLEVQDTLH

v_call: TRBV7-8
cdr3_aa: ASRSSGTDTQY

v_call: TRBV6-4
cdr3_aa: ASSESSGGPNEQF

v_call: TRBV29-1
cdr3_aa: SVVRGVGDTQY

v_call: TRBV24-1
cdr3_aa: ATSGTSGRGGRETQY

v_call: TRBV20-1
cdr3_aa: SARVDGRTYEQY

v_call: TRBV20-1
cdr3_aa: SDNRDHLNYGYT

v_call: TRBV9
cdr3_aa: ASSPTPRAHYGYT

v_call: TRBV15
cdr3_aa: ATSSYGTSPPPGELF

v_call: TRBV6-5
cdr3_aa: ASSHRQSYEQY